This TCR beta chain is drawn from a study of T cells in Graves' hyperthyroidism and ophthalmopathy. General study points: Blood also contained most expanded thyroid clonotypes above 0.001.

This clonotype was counted many times. Antigen unknown. Subjects with ophthalmopathy showed a Clinical Activity Score no lower than 3, a NOSPECS grade no lower than 4, and a duration shorter than 3 months. Trimming removed 5 bases at V and 5 bases at J, with 18 bases between. This CDR3 spans 15 amino acids. Per germline, CDR1 KGHSH and CDR2 LQKENI. RNA transcripts gave rise to amplified TCR beta CDR3 regions. During a first-round RT-PCR of the TCR CDR3, the HTBI primer set was used. One entry per CDR3 protein, called by TCRdb with MiXCR from the multiplex PCR reads. This sample yields hundreds of thousands of distinct CDR3 sequences, of which around 22% are seen a single time; over 9% belongs to the top ten.

This clonotype was sampled from a woman aged 30 to 39 with Graves' ophthalmopathy. Sequencing input: blood. J is TRBJ1-1 and V is TRBV18; a weak D match, TRBD1 (6 bases). The CDR3 nucleotides are TGTGCCAGCTCAGGGAAACAGGGCGCCGGGACTGAAGCTTTCTTT. It encodes CASSGKQGAGTEAFF.